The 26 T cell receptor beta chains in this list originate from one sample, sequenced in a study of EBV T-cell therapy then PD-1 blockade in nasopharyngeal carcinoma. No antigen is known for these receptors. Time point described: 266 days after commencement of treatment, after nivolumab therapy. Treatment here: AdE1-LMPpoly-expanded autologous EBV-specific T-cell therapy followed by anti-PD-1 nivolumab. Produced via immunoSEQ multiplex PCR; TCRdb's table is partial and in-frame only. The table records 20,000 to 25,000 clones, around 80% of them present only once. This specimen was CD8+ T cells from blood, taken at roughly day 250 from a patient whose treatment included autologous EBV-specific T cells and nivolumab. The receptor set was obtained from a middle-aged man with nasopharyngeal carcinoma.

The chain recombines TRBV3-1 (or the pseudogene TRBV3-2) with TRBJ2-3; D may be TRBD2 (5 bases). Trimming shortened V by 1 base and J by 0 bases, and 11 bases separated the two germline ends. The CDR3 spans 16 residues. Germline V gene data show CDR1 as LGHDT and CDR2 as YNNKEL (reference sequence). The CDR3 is CASSQVQAESTDTQYF. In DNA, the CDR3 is TGTGCCAGCAGCCAAGTACAAGCGGAGAGCACAGATACGCAGTATTTT.

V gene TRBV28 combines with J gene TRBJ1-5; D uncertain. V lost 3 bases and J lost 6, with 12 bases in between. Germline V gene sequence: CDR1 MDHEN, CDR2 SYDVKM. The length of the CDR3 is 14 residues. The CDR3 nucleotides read TGTGCCAGCAGTTTCTGGCAGGTTGCTCAGCCCCAGCATTTT. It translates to CASSFWQVAQPQHF.

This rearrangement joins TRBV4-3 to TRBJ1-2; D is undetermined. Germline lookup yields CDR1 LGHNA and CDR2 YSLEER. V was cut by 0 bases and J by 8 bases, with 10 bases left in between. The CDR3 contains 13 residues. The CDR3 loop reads CASSQDVGGGYTF. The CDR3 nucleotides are TGCGCCAGCAGCCAAGATGTGGGTGGAGGCTACACCTTC.

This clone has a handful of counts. The CDR3 nucleotides read TGTGCCAGCAGCGCACCGGGCCGTACCTACGAGCAGTACTTC. Residues: CASSAPGRTYEQYF. J is TRBJ2-7 and V is TRBV7-9, with D unresolved. Germline values: CDR1 SEHNR, CDR2 FQNEAQ (reference sequence). This CDR3 is built from 14 residues. Trimming took 5 bases from V and 2 from J, leaving 13 bases between them.

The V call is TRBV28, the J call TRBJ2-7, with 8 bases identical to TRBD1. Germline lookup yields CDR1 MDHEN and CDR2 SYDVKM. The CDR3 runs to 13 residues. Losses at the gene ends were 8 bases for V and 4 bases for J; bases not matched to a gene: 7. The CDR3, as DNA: TGTGCCAGCCGACCGGGACAGGAGTACGAGCAGTACTTC. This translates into CASRPGQEYEQYF.

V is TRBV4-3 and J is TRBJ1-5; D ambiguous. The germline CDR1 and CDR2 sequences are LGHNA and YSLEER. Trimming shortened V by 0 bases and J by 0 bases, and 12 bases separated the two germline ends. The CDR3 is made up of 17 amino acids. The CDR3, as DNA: TGCGCCAGCAGCCAAGATCTTGGGGTCTATAGCAATCAGCCCCAGCATTTT. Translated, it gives CASSQDLGVYSNQPQHF.

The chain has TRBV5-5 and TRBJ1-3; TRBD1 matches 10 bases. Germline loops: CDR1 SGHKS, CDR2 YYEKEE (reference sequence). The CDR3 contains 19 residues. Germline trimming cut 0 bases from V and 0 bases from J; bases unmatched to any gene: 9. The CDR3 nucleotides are TGTGCCAGCAGCTTGGGGGACAGGGGCCATACGAGCTCTGGAAACACCATATATTTT. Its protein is CASSLGDRGHTSSGNTIYF.

Here the CDR3 reads CEIGASRLREQYF. The CDR3 nucleotides are TGTGAGATCGGGGCTAGTAGGCTACGAGAGCAGTACTTC. The chain recombines TRBV25-1 with TRBJ2-7; D may correspond to TRBD1 or TRBD2 (5 bases each). CDR1 is MGHDK and CDR2 is SYGVNS in the germline V gene. There are 13 residues in the CDR3.

For the CDR3, the DNA is TGTGCCACCAGTGATTTGCGGGGGGCTTCCTACAATGAGCAGTTCTTC. Protein sequence: CATSDLRGASYNEQFF. V and J are TRBV24-1 and TRBJ2-1; D possibly corresponds to TRBD2 (7 bases). Trimming took 0 bases from V and 1 from J, leaving 9 bases between them. Per germline, CDR1 KGHDR and CDR2 SFDVKD. CDR3 size: 16 residues.

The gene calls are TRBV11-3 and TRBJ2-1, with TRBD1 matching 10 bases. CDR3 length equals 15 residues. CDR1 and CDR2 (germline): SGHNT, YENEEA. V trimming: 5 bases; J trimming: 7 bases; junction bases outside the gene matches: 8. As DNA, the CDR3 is TGTGCCAGCAGCGCGGGACAGGGGACGGGGAATGAGCAGTTCTTC. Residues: CASSAGQGTGNEQFF.

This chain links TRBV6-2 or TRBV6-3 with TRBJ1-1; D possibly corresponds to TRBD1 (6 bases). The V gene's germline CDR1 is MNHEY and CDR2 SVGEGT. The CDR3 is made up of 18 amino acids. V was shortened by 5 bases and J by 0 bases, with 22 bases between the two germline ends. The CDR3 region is CASSTPDPGKGVNTEAFF. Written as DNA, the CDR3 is TGTGCCAGCAGTACCCCCGACCCTGGGAAGGGGGTGAACACTGAAGCTTTCTTT.

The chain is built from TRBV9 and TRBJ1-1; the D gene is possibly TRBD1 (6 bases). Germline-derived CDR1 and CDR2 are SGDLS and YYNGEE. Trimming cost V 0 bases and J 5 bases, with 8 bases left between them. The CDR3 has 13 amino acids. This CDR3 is CASSVGGLTEAFF. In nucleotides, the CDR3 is TGTGCCAGCAGCGTAGGGGGGCTGACTGAAGCTTTCTTT.

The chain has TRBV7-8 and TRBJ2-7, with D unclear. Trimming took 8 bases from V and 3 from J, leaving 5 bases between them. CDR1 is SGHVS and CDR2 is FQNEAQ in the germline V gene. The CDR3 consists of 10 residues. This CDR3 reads CASSGYEQYF. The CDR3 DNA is TGTGCCAGCTCAGGCTACGAGCAGTACTTC.

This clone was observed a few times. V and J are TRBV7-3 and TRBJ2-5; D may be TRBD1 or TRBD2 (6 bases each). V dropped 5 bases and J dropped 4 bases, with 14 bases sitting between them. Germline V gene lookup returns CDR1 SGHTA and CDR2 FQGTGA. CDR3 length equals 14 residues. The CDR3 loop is CASSPGEGVETQYF. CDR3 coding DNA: TGTGCCAGCAGCCCGGGAGAGGGGGTAGAGACCCAGTACTTC.

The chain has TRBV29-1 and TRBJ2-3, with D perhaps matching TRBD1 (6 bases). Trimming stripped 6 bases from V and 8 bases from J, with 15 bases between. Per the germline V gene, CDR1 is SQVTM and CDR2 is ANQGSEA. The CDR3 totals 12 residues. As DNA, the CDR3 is TGCAGCGTGCCCAGGGGTTCGGGTACGCAGTATTTT. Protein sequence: CSVPRGSGTQYF.

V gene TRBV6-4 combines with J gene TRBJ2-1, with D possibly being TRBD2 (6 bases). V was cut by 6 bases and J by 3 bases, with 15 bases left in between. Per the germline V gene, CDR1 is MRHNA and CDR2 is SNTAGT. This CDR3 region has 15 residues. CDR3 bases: TGTGCCAGCAGCCTTCGGGGCGGGGACTACAATGAGCAGTTCTTC. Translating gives CASSLRGGDYNEQFF.

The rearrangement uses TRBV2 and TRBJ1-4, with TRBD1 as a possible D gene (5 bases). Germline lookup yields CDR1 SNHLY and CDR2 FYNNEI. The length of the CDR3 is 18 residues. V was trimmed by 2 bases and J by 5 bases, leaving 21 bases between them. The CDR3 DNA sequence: TGTGCCAGCAGTGAATGGGATGGGTACAGGATCGGAAATGAAAAACTGTTTTTT. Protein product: CASSEWDGYRIGNEKLFF.

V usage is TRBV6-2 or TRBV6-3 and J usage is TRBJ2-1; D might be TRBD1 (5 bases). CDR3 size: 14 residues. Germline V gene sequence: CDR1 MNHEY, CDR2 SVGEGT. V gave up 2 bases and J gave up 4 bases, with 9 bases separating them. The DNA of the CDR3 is TGTGCCAGCAGTTACGGGGCAGATTACAATGAGCAGTTCTTC. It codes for CASSYGADYNEQFF.

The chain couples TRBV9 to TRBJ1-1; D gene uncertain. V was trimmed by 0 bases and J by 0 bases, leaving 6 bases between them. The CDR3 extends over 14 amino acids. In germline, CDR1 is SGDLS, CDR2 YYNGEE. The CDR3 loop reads CASSVGDLNTEAFF. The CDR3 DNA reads TGTGCCAGCAGCGTAGGGGATCTGAACACTGAAGCTTTCTTT. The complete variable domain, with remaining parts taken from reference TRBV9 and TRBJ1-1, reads DSGVTQTPKHLITATGQRVTLRCSPRSGDLSVYWYQQSLDQGLQFLIQYYNGEERAKGNILERFSAQQFPDLHSELNLSSLELGDSALYFCASSVGDLNTEAFFGQGTRLTVV.

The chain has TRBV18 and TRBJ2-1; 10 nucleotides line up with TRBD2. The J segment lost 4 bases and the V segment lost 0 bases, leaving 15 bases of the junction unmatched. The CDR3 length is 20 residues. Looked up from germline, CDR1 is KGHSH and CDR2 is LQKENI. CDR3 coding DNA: TGTGCCAGCTCACCACCCCCTAGTTTGCTAGCGGGGGTTAGGTACAATGAGCAGTTCTTC. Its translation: CASSPPPSLLAGVRYNEQFF.

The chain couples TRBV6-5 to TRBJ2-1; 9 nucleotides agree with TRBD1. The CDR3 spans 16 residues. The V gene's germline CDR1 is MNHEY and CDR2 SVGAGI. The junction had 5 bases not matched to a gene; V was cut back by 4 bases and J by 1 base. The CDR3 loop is CASSLQGAGSYNEQFF. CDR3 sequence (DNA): TGTGCCAGCAGTTTACAGGGGGCTGGGTCCTACAATGAGCAGTTCTTC.

The CDR3 DNA reads as TGTGCCAGCAGTCTAGGGGGACCGGACCGAGAGACCCAGTACTTC. Its protein product is CASSLGGPDRETQYF. The chain links TRBV27 to TRBJ2-5, with D tentatively TRBD1 (6 bases). Trimming left V 5 bases short and J 4 bases short, with 17 bases between. The CDR3 length is 15 residues. In germline, CDR1 is MNHEY, CDR2 SMNVEV (reference sequence).

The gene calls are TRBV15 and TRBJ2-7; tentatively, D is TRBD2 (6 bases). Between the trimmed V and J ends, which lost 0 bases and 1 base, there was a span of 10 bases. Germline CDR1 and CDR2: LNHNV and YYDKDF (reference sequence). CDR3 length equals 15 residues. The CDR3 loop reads CATSREGGSSYEQYF. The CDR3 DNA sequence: TGTGCCACCAGCAGAGAAGGAGGGTCGTCCTACGAGCAGTACTTC. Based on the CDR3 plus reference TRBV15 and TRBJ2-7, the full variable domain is DAMVIQNPRYQVTQFGKPVTLSCSQTLNHNVMYWYQQKSSQAPKLLFHYYDKDFNNEADTPDNFQSRRPNTSFCFLDIRSPGLGDTAMYLCATSREGGSSYEQYFGPGTRLTVT.

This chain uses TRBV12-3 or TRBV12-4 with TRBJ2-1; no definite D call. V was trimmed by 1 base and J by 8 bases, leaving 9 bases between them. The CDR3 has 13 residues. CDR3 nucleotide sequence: TGTGCCAGCAGTTTAGTCCAGATCGATGAGCAGTTCTTC. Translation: CASSLVQIDEQFF.

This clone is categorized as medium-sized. The CDR3 reads CASSPTAGYEQFF. The CDR3 nucleotides are TGTGCCAGCAGTCCCACTGCGGGGTATGAGCAGTTCTTC. This rearrangement joins TRBV12-3 or TRBV12-4 to TRBJ2-1; D might be TRBD2 (6 bases). The CDR3 runs to 13 residues. With 5 bases removed from V and 8 bases from J, the gap between germline ends came to 13 bases.

The CDR3 loop reads CASSLGRFAYEQYF. Here the CDR3 DNA reads TGTGCCAGCAGTTTGGGCAGGTTCGCCTACGAGCAGTACTTC. The rearrangement links TRBV27 to TRBJ2-7; D is unresolved. Germline V gives CDR1 MNHEY, CDR2 SMNVEV (reference sequence). This CDR3 spans 14 amino acids. The V end was cut by 3 bases, the J end by 2 bases, with 11 bases between.